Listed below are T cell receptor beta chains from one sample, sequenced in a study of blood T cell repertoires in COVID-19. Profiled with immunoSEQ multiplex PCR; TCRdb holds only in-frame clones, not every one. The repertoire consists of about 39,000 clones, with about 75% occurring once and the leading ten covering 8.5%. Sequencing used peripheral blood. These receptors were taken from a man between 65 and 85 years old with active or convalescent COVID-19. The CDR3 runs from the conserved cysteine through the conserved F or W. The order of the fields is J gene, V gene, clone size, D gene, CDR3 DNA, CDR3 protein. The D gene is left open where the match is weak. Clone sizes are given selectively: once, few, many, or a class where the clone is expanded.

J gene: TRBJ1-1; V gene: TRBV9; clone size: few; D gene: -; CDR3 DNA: TGTGCCAGCGCACCCTCAAGGGGGTGGCGAGCGAACACTGAAGCTTTCTTT; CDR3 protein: CASAPSRGWRANTEAFF
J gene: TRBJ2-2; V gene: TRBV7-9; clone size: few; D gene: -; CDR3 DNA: TGTGCCAGCATCCTTCCTCGGCGGACCGGGGAGCTGTTTTTT; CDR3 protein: CASILPRRTGELFF
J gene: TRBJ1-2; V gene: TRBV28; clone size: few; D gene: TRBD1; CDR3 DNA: TGTGCCAGCAGTTACTCCCGGACAGGCCGATACGGCTATGGCTACACCTTC; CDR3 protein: CASSYSRTGRYGYGYTF
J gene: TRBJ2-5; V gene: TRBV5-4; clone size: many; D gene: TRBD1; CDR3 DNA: TGTGCCAGCAGCACTAGAACAGGGGAGGAGACCCAGTACTTC; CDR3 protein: CASSTRTGEETQYF
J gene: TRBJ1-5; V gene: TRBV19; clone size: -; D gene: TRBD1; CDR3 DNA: TGTGCCAGTACCCAGACAGGGGGACAGAATCAGCCCCAGCATTTT; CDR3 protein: CASTQTGGQNQPQHF
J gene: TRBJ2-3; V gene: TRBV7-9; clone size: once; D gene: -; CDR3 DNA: TGTGCCAGCAGCTACGGAGGTTGGGGTGAGGATACGCAGTATTTT; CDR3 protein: CASSYGGWGEDTQYF
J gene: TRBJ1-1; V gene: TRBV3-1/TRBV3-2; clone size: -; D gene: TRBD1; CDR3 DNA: TGTGCCAGCAGCCAACAGGGGGACACTGAAGCTTTCTTT; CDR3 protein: CASSQQGDTEAFF
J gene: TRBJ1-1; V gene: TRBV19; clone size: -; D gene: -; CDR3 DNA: TGTGCCAGTAGTCGACAGAACATGAACACTGAAGCTTTCTTT; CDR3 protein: CASSRQNMNTEAFF
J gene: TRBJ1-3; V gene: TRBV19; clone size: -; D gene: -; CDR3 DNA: TGTGCCAGTAGTCGGGGGAGCTCTGGAAACACCATATATTTT; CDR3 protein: CASSRGSSGNTIYF
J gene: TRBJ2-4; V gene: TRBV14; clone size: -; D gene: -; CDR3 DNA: TGTGCCAGCAGCCAAGTCCGGGGACACCAAAACATTCAGTACTTC; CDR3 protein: CASSQVRGHQNIQYF
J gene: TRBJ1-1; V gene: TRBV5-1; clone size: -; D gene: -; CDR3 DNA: TGCGCCAGCAGCTCGACAGGGAACACTGAAGCTTTCTTT; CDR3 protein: CASSSTGNTEAFF
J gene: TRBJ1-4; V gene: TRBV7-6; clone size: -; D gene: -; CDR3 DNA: TGTGCCAGCAGCTTGCACAGGGCGGAGAATGAAAAACTGTTTTTT; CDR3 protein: CASSLHRAENEKLFF
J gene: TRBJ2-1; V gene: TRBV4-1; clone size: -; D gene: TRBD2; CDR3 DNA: TGCGCCAGCAGCCAACTCGGGGGGAACTCCTACAATGAGCAGTTCTTC; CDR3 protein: CASSQLGGNSYNEQFF
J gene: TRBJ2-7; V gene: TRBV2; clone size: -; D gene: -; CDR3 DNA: TGTGCCAGCAGTAAAGGACCGACGGGGGAGCAGTACTTC; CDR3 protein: CASSKGPTGEQYF
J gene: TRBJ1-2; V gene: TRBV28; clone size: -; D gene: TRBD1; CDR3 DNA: TGTGCCAGCAGTTTACAATTTGGGACAGATGGCTACACCTTC; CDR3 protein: CASSLQFGTDGYTF
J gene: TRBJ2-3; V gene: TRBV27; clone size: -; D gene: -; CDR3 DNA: TGTGCCAGCAGTGCCGGGACACACACAGATACGCAGTATTTT; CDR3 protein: CASSAGTHTDTQYF
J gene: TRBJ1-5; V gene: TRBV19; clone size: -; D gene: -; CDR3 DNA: TGTGCCAGTAGTGCCGGGACACACGGTAATCAGCCCCAGCATTTT; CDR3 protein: CASSAGTHGNQPQHF
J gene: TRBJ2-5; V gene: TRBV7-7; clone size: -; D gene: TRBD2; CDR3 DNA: TGTGCTAGCAGCTGGGACCTAGCGGGGGGGCAAGAGACCCAGTACTTC; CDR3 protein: CASSWDLAGGQETQYF
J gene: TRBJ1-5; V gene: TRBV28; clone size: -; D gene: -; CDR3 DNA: TGTGCCAGCAGCACGGGGGGGGCCGGTAATCAGCCCCAGCATTTT; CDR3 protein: CASSTGGAGNQPQHF
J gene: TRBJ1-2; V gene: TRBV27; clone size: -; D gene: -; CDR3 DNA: TGTGCCAGCAGACCGAGTGGGCGTAGTCTGGCGAGCTACACCTTC; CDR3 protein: CASRPSGRSLASYTF
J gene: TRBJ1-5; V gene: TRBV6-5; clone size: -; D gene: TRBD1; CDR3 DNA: TGTGCCAGCAGCCGACAGGGCTATGACAATCAGCCCCAGCATTTT; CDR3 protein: CASSRQGYDNQPQHF
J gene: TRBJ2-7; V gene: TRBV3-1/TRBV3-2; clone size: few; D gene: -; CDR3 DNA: TGTGCCAGCAGCCAAGGGCCAATTTTTTACGAGCAGTACTTC; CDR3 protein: CASSQGPIFYEQYF
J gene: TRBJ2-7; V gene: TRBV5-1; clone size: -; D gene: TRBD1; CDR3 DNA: TGCGCCAGCAGCTTGGGTGGGACAGGGGTGTCCTACGAGCAGTACTTC; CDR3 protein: CASSLGGTGVSYEQYF
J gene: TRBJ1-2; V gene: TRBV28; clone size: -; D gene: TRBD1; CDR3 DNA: TGTGCCAGCAGCCCGGGACAGAACCTTTATGGCTACACCTTC; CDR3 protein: CASSPGQNLYGYTF
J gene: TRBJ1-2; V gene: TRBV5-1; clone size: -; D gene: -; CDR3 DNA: TGCGCCAGCAGCTTAACCCTCCCCGCGGAAGGCTACACCTTC; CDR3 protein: CASSLTLPAEGYTF
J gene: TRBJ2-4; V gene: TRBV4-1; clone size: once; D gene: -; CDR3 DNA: TGCGCCAGCAGCCCCCAAGCCTCGGGTCTGGAAAACATTCAGTACTTC; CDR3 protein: CASSPQASGLENIQYF
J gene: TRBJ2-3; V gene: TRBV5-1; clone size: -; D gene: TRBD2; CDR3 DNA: TGCGCCAGCAGCTTACGGGGGGGTATAGATACGCAGTATTTT; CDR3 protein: CASSLRGGIDTQYF
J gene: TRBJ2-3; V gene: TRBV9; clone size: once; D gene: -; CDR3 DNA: TGTGCCAGCAGCGCCGGCGGGGCCCTAGATACGCAGTATTTT; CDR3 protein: CASSAGGALDTQYF
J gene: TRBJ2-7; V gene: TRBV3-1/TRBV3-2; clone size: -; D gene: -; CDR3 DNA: TGTGCCAGCAGCCAAGGGGGGCTTTGGGGAGGGTCCTCCTACGAGCAGTACTTC; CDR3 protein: CASSQGGLWGGSSYEQYF
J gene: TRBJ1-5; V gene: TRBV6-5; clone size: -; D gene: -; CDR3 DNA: TGTGCCAGCAGTATAAGAGATCAGCCCCAGCATTTT; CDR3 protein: CASSIRDQPQHF
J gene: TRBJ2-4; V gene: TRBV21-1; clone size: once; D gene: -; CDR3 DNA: TGTGCCAGCAGCAAAATCGGACAGGGAGTCAAAAACATTCAGTACTTC; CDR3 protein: CASSKIGQGVKNIQYF
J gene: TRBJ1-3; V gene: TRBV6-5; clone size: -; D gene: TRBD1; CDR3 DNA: TGTGCCACCGTACAGGGGGACTCTGGAAACACCATATATTTT; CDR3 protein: CATVQGDSGNTIYF
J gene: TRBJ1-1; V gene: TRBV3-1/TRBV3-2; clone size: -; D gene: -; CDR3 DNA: TGTGCCAGCAGCCAAGTTTCGGACACTGAAGCTTTCTTT; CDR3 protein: CASSQVSDTEAFF
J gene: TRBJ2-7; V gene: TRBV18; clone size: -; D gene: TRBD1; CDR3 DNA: TGTGCCAGCTCACCCGGGACAGGTTTGGTCTACGAGCAGTACTTC; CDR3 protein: CASSPGTGLVYEQYF
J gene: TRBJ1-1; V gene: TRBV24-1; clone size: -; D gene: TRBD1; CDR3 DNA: TGTGCCACCAGTAGGGGGCTTGGCACTGAAGCTTTCTTT; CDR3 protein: CATSRGLGTEAFF
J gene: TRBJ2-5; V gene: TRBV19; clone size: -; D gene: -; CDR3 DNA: TGTGCCAGTAGTGACACAGGGACAAGAGAGACCCAGTACTTC; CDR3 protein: CASSDTGTRETQYF
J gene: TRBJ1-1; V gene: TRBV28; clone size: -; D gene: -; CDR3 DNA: TGTGCCAGCAGTTCATTTGCGTTCACTGAAGCTTTCTTT; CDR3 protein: CASSSFAFTEAFF
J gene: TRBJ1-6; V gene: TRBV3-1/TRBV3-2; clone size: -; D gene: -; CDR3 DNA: TGTGCCAGCAGCCAAGATTCGGGGAGAAGTTCACCCCTCCACTTT; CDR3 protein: CASSQDSGRSSPLHF
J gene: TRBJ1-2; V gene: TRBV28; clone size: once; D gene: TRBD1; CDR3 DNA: TGTGCCAGCAGTCTCAGACAGGGATTCGGTGGCTACACCTTC; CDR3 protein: CASSLRQGFGGYTF
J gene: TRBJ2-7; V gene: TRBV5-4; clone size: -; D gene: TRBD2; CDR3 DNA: TGTGCCAGCAGCGGGAGACTAGCGGGGTCCGAGCAGTACTTC; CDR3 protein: CASSGRLAGSEQYF